The rows below give T cell receptor beta chains drawn from one sample of a study of T cell responses to AZD1222 COVID-19 vaccine. TCRdb's table, derived via immunoSEQ multiplex PCR, lists solely in-frame clones and lacks some. This sample carries 140,000 to 150,000 clones, approximately 94% of them seen once, and the ten largest clones take about 1.9%. The sequencing here drew on peripheral blood, taken on day 0 of AZD1222 vaccination. The origin of the receptors is an adult in good health. CDR3s include the opening cysteine and the closing phenylalanine or tryptophan. Fields, in order: D gene, J gene, clone size, V gene, CDR3 protein, CDR3 DNA. D genes are given only for firm matches. Expanded clones are given a class, and other clones once, few, many or no size at all.

D: TRBD1
J: TRBJ1-4
size: .
V: TRBV19
CDR3: CASSPGQGDVEKLFF
DNA: TGTGCCAGTAGTCCAGGACAGGGAGACGTTGAAAAACTGTTTTTT

D: .
J: TRBJ2-7
size: .
V: TRBV19
CDR3: CASSSTGLPPYEQYF
DNA: TGTGCCAGCAGCTCCACGGGCCTCCCCCCTTACGAGCAGTACTTC

D: .
J: TRBJ2-7
size: .
V: TRBV6-5
CDR3: CASGYGAESYEQYF
DNA: TGTGCCAGCGGTTACGGGGCAGAGAGCTACGAGCAGTACTTC

D: TRBD2
J: TRBJ2-1
size: few
V: TRBV11-2
CDR3: CASSFPQDQGLAGYNEQFF
DNA: TGTGCCAGCAGCTTTCCACAGGACCAGGGACTAGCGGGGTACAATGAGCAGTTCTTC

D: .
J: TRBJ1-6
size: .
V: TRBV6-6
CDR3: CASSYGHNSPLHF
DNA: TGTGCCAGCAGTTACGGACATAATTCACCCCTCCACTTT

D: .
J: TRBJ1-3
size: .
V: TRBV19
CDR3: CASMGGLAGNTIYF
DNA: TGTGCCAGTATGGGGGGTTTGGCTGGAAACACCATATATTTT

D: .
J: TRBJ1-2
size: once
V: TRBV3-1/TRBV3-2
CDR3: CASSQDETTYTF
DNA: TGTGCCAGCAGCCAAGATGAGACAACCTACACCTTC

D: .
J: TRBJ2-7
size: .
V: TRBV5-4
CDR3: CASNQRGVAYEQYF
DNA: TGTGCCAGCAATCAAAGAGGGGTGGCCTACGAGCAGTACTTC

D: .
J: TRBJ1-3
size: .
V: TRBV9
CDR3: CASSVGLTGGNTIYF
DNA: TGTGCCAGCAGCGTAGGCCTAACGGGAGGAAACACCATATATTTT

D: .
J: TRBJ2-1
size: .
V: TRBV9
CDR3: CASSATDNEQFF
DNA: TGTGCCAGCAGCGCCACCGACAATGAGCAGTTCTTC

D: .
J: TRBJ2-6
size: .
V: TRBV18
CDR3: CASSPPSRSRLGGANVLTF
DNA: TGTGCCAGCTCACCACCGAGTCGCTCGAGATTGGGTGGGGCCAACGTCCTGACTTTC

D: .
J: TRBJ1-1
size: .
V: TRBV30
CDR3: CAWSVGIAEAFF
DNA: TGTGCCTGGAGTGTGGGGATCGCTGAAGCTTTCTTT

D: .
J: TRBJ1-2
size: .
V: TRBV9
CDR3: CASSAAGNIYGYTF
DNA: TGTGCCAGCAGCGCCGCGGGTAATATCTATGGCTACACCTTC

D: .
J: TRBJ2-3
size: .
V: TRBV6-5
CDR3: CASSYTAGPSTDTQYF
DNA: TGTGCCAGCAGCTACACTGCCGGGCCTAGCACAGATACGCAGTATTTT

D: TRBD1
J: TRBJ2-2
size: .
V: TRBV5-1
CDR3: CASSFRQGQAGELFF
DNA: TGCGCCAGCAGCTTTCGACAGGGTCAGGCCGGGGAGCTGTTTTTT

D: .
J: TRBJ1-6
size: .
V: TRBV4-1
CDR3: CASSQGSTRLGSPLHF
DNA: TGCGCCAGCAGCCAAGGGTCGACCCGCCTGGGTTCACCCCTCCACTTT

D: .
J: TRBJ2-3
size: once
V: TRBV13
CDR3: CASSLWLEADTQYF
DNA: TGTGCCAGCAGCTTATGGCTAGAGGCAGATACGCAGTATTTT

D: .
J: TRBJ2-1
size: .
V: TRBV9
CDR3: CASSDPGTQLYNEQFF
DNA: TGTGCCAGCAGCGACCCCGGGACGCAACTTTACAATGAGCAGTTCTTC

D: .
J: TRBJ1-2
size: .
V: TRBV5-1
CDR3: CASSFDTVLGYTF
DNA: TGCGCCAGCAGCTTTGACACGGTGCTAGGCTACACCTTC

D: .
J: TRBJ1-2
size: .
V: TRBV2
CDR3: CASSEERGFGYTF
DNA: TGTGCCAGCAGTGAGGAACGAGGGTTTGGCTACACCTTC

D: .
J: TRBJ1-5
size: .
V: TRBV2
CDR3: CASGDSRNQPQHF
DNA: TGTGCCAGCGGCGACAGTAGGAATCAGCCCCAGCATTTT

D: .
J: TRBJ1-5
size: .
V: TRBV3-1/TRBV3-2
CDR3: CASSQDRDQPQHF
DNA: TGTGCCAGCAGCCAAGATCGAGATCAGCCCCAGCATTTT

D: TRBD2
J: TRBJ2-3
size: .
V: TRBV5-1
CDR3: CASSLTSGGSTDTQYF
DNA: TGCGCCAGCAGCTTGACTAGCGGGGGCTCCACAGATACGCAGTATTTT

D: .
J: TRBJ1-4
size: .
V: TRBV5-6
CDR3: CASSRPGEGNEKLFF
DNA: TGTGCCAGCAGCCGACCGGGAGAGGGAAATGAAAAACTGTTTTTT

D: .
J: TRBJ2-5
size: .
V: TRBV11-2
CDR3: CASSLPPRRGGETQYF
DNA: TGTGCCAGCAGCTTGCCGCCACGGAGAGGGGGTGAGACCCAGTACTTC

D: .
J: TRBJ1-6
size: .
V: TRBV2
CDR3: CASSEAYNSPLHF
DNA: TGTGCCAGCAGTGAAGCGTACAATTCACCCCTCCACTTT

D: .
J: TRBJ2-1
size: .
V: TRBV5-4
CDR3: CASSLPAGGRAEQFF
DNA: TGTGCCAGCAGCTTGCCGGCAGGGGGGCGGGCTGAGCAGTTCTTC

D: .
J: TRBJ1-4
size: .
V: TRBV5-5
CDR3: CASSGGRAANEKLFF
DNA: TGTGCCAGCAGCGGGGGACGGGCAGCTAATGAAAAACTGTTTTTT

D: .
J: TRBJ2-7
size: .
V: TRBV5-4
CDR3: CASSSGVTYEQYF
DNA: TGTGCCAGCAGTTCAGGGGTTACCTACGAGCAGTACTTC

D: TRBD1
J: TRBJ1-1
size: .
V: TRBV5-4
CDR3: CASSKQGTQENTEAFF
DNA: TGTGCCAGCAGTAAACAGGGGACACAAGAGAACACTGAAGCTTTCTTT

D: TRBD1
J: TRBJ2-2
size: .
V: TRBV18
CDR3: CASSPDRGLAGELFF
DNA: TGTGCCAGCTCACCCGACAGGGGGCTGGCCGGGGAGCTGTTTTTT

D: .
J: TRBJ2-2
size: .
V: TRBV13
CDR3: CASRPMSSGTNTGELFF
DNA: TGTGCCAGCAGGCCGATGTCCTCGGGAACGAACACCGGGGAGCTGTTTTTT

D: TRBD1
J: TRBJ1-5
size: .
V: TRBV7-9
CDR3: CASSRWTGIGNQPQHF
DNA: TGTGCCAGCAGCCGCTGGACAGGGATCGGCAATCAGCCCCAGCATTTT

D: TRBD1
J: TRBJ2-1
size: .
V: TRBV13
CDR3: CASSLQGAGSYNEQFF
DNA: TGTGCCAGCAGCCTCCAGGGGGCGGGCTCCTACAATGAGCAGTTCTTC

D: TRBD2
J: TRBJ2-1
size: few
V: TRBV19
CDR3: CASSMRAGGTLNEQFF
DNA: TGTGCCAGTAGTATGCGAGCGGGAGGGACCTTGAATGAGCAGTTCTTC

D: TRBD2
J: TRBJ2-1
size: .
V: TRBV5-1
CDR3: CASSSSPSGGNHEQFF
DNA: TGCGCCAGCAGCTCATCCCCTAGCGGGGGGAACCATGAGCAGTTCTTC

D: TRBD1
J: TRBJ1-4
size: .
V: TRBV5-1
CDR3: CASSLTAGQGWNEKLFF
DNA: TGCGCCAGCAGCTTAACCGCCGGACAGGGGTGGAATGAAAAACTGTTTTTT

D: TRBD1
J: TRBJ1-2
size: .
V: TRBV11-2
CDR3: CASSSGTGVLRYGYTF
DNA: TGTGCCAGCAGCTCCGGGACAGGGGTATTGCGCTATGGCTACACCTTC

D: TRBD2
J: TRBJ2-5
size: .
V: TRBV5-1
CDR3: CASSLAGTSQETQYF
DNA: TGCGCCAGCAGCTTGGCCGGGACTAGCCAAGAGACCCAGTACTTC

D: TRBD2
J: TRBJ2-1
size: .
V: TRBV28
CDR3: CATSRGLAGVEEQFF
DNA: TGTGCCACCTCGAGGGGGCTAGCGGGAGTAGAGGAGCAGTTCTTC

D: .
J: TRBJ2-3
size: .
V: TRBV2
CDR3: CATVTPPSTDTQYF
DNA: TGTGCGACCGTCACCCCGCCGTCCACAGATACGCAGTATTTT

D: .
J: TRBJ1-4
size: once
V: TRBV18
CDR3: CASSSQGSNEKLFF
DNA: TGTGCCAGCTCATCTCAGGGGTCTAATGAAAAACTGTTTTTT

D: .
J: TRBJ1-5
size: .
V: TRBV28
CDR3: CASSFTLSRQPQHF
DNA: TGTGCCAGCAGTTTTACTTTAAGTCGCCAGCCCCAGCATTTT

D: .
J: TRBJ2-1
size: once
V: TRBV19
CDR3: CASSHRVSYNEQFF
DNA: TGTGCCAGTAGCCACAGGGTGTCCTACAATGAGCAGTTCTTC

D: .
J: TRBJ2-2
size: .
V: TRBV19
CDR3: CASSPLSDSNTGELFF
DNA: TGTGCCAGTAGCCCCTTGTCCGACTCAAACACCGGGGAGCTGTTTTTT

D: TRBD1
J: TRBJ2-7
size: few
V: TRBV3-1/TRBV3-2
CDR3: CASSLSGTVSYEQYF
DNA: TGTGCCAGCAGCCTCTCCGGGACAGTCTCCTACGAGCAGTACTTC

D: .
J: TRBJ1-2
size: .
V: TRBV19
CDR3: CASSRQGGYGYTF
DNA: TGTGCCAGTAGTAGGCAGGGTGGCTATGGCTACACCTTC

D: .
J: TRBJ2-1
size: once
V: TRBV5-6
CDR3: CASSLMSRFHEQFF
DNA: TGTGCCAGCAGCTTAATGAGCCGGTTCCATGAGCAGTTCTTC